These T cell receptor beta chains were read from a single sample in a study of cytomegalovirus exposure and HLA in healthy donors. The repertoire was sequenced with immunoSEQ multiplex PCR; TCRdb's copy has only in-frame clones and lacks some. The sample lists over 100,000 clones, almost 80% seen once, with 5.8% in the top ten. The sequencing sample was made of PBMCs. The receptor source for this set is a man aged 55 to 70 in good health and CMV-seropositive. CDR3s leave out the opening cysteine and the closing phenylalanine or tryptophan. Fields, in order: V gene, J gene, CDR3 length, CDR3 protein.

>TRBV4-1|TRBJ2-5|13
ASSLTRDTEETQY
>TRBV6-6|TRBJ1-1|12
ASRHTGTNTEAF
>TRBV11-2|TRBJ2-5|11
ASSLVNSETQY
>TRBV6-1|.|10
AAGDRGYEQY
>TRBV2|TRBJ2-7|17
ASSVFGTGEIQGDYEQY
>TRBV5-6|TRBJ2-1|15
ASSSTGLRLSYNEQF
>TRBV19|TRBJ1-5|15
ASSTTGGGYSNQPQH
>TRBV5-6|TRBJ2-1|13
ASSFTGGYYNEQF
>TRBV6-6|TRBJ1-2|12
ASSYGGARNGYT
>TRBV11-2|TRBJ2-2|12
ASSFQANTGELF
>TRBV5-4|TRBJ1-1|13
ASSASRDLNTEAF
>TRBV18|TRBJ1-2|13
ASSPTGTANYGYT
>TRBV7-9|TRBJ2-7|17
ASSLRSRGSSGGAYEQY
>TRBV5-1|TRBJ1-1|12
ASSLVAGNTEAF
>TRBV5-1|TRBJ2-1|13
ASSTGTSGTNEQF
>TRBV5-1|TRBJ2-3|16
ASSLEPSSRTSTDTQY
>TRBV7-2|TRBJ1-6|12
ASSLIGGDSPLH